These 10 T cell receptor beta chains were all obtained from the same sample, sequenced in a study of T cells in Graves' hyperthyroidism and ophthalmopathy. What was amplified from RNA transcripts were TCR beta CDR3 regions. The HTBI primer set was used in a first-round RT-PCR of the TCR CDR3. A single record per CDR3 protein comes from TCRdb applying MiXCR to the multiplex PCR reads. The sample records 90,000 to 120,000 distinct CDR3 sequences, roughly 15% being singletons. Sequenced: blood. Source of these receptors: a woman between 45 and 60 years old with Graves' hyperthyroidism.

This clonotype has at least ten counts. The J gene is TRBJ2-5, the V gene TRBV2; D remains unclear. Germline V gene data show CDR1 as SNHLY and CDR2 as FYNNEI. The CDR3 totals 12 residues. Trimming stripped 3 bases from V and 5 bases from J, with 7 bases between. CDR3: CASSDLGETQYF. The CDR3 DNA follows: TGTGCCAGCAGTGACCTGGGGGAGACCCAGTACTTC.

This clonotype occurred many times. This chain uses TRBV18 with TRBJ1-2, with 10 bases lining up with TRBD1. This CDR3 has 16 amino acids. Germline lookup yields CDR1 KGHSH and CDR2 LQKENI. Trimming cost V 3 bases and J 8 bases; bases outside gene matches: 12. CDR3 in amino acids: CASSPGGQGYFRGYTF. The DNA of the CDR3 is TGTGCCAGCTCACCGGGGGGACAGGGGTACTTCCGCGGCTACACCTTC.

The DNA of the CDR3 is TGTGCCAGCGGCGGTAGCGGGAGCGCTAGCACAGATACGCAGTATTTT. It translates to CASGGSGSASTDTQYF. The gene calls are TRBV6-1 and TRBJ2-3, with 9 bases that match TRBD2. The CDR3 spans 16 residues. CDR1 MNHNS and CDR2 SASEGT come from the germline V gene. The junction had 9 bases not matched to a gene; V was cut back by 8 bases and J by 0 bases.

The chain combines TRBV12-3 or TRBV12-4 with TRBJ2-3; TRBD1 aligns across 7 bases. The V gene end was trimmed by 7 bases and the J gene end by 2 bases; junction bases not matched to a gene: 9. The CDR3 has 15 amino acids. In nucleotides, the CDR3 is TGTGCCAGCAAATCCCCGGACAGGACCACAGATACGCAGTATTTT. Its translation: CASKSPDRTTDTQYF.

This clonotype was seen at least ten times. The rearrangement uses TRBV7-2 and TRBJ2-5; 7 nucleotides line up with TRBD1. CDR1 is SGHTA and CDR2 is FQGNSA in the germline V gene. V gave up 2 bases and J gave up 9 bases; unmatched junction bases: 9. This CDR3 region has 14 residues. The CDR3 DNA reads TGTGCCAGCAGCTTACTAGGGGGCGGGTGGGCCCAGTACTTC. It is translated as CASSLLGGGWAQYF.

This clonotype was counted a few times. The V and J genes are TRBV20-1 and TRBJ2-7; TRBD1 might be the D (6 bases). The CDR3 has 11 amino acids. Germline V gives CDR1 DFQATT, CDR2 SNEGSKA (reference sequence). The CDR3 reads CRVDRNYEQYV. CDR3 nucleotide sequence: TGCAGAGTTGACAGGAACTACGAGCAGTACGTC.

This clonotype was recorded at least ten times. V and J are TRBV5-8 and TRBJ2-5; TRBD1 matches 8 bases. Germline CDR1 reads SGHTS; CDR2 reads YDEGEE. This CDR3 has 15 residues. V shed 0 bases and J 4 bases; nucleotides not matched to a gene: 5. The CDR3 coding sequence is TGTGCCAGCAGCTTGGCCGCAGGGGGCGGAGAGACCCAGTACTTC. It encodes CASSLAAGGGETQYF.

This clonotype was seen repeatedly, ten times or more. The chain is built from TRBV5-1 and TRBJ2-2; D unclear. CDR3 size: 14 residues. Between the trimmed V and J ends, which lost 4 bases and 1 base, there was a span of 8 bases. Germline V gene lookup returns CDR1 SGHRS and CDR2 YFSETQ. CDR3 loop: CASSEEWNTGELFF. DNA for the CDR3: TGCGCCAGCAGCGAGGAGTGGAACACCGGGGAGCTGTTTTTT.

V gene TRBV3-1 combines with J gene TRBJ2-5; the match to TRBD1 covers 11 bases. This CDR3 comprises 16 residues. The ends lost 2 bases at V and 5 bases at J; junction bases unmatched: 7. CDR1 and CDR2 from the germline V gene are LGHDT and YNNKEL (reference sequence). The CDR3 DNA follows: TGTGCCAGCAGCCAAACCCAGGACAGGGGGCCGGAGACCCAGTACTTC. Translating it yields CASSQTQDRGPETQYF.

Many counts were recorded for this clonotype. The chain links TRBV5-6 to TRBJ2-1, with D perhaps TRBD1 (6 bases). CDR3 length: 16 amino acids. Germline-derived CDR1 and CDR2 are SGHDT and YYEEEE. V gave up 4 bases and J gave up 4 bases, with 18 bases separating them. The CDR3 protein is CASSTQVGAGYNEQFF. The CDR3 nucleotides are TGTGCCAGCAGCACCCAAGTGGGGGCAGGGTACAATGAGCAGTTCTTC.